What follows are 24 T cell receptor beta chains derived from one specimen sequenced in a study of neurological immune-mediated disorders (dated by TCRdb to between 2018 and 2021). Library generation was performed with 5' RACE. TCRdb records Illumina HiSeq 2500 as the sequencer. TCRdb's own reprocessing of the public reads used fastp at Q25 and MiXCR and kept productive beta chains. Rows are combined by CDR3 protein, so each entry shows the most common genes and DNA. The sample table shows roughly 60,000 distinct CDR3 sequences, and roughly 4.8% are seen once. The ten biggest clones cover 3.4% of the sample. Sample: PBMCs. These receptors were collected from a woman in her 50s with multiple sclerosis.

This clonotype has at least ten counts. This sequence joins TRBV21-1 and TRBJ2-2; the table's D call of TRBD2 was not tested on the DNA. TRBV21-1 represents a pseudogene. This CDR3 comprises 16 residues. In nucleotides, the CDR3 is TGTGCCAGCAGCAGCCGGGACTTTCTATTCCCCGGGGAGCTGTTTTTT. Residues: CASSSRDFLFPGELFF.

This clonotype was observed many times. The V and J genes are TRBV20-1 and TRBJ1-4; D unresolved. The CDR3 runs 14 residues. The ends were cut back, 3 bases at V and 0 bases at J, with 8 bases in the middle. Germline V gives CDR1 DFQATT, CDR2 SNEGSKA (reference sequence). DNA of the CDR3: TGCAGTGCTAGGGTTCCTGCAACTAATGAAAAACTGTTTTTT. Its translation is CSARVPATNEKLFF.

There are a few counts of this clonotype. This sequence joins TRBV27 and TRBJ2-5; D might be TRBD1 (6 bases). The CDR3 totals 14 residues. Deletions cut 2 bases from V and 4 bases from J, with 11 bases between. Germline loops: CDR1 MNHEY, CDR2 SMNVEV (reference sequence). DNA for the CDR3: TGTGCCAGCAGTTTAAATCTGGGGGCAGAGACCCAGTACTTC. This encodes CASSLNLGAETQYF.

This clonotype was detected many times. V is TRBV7-6 and J is TRBJ1-2; D ambiguous. CDR1 and CDR2 (germline): SGHVS, FNYEAQ. The length of the CDR3 is 13 residues. Trimming removed 2 bases at V and 3 bases at J, with 7 bases between. For the CDR3, the DNA is TGTGCCAGCAGCTTAAGTAGCGACTATGGCTACACCTTC. Protein: CASSLSSDYGYTF.

There are many counts of this clonotype. This chain links TRBV5-1 with TRBJ1-2, with TRBD1 matching over 8 bases. Germline CDR1 reads SGHRS; CDR2 reads YFSETQ. This CDR3 is 13 amino acids long. Trimming took 4 bases from V and 4 from J; bases not matched to a gene: 3. The CDR3 bases are TGCGCCAGCAGCCCGGGACAGGCCTATGGCTACACCTTC. Translating it yields CASSPGQAYGYTF.

This clonotype was found many times. The gene calls are TRBV4-1 and TRBJ2-7; 7 bases are shared with TRBD2. J was trimmed by 5 bases and V by 0 bases; bases with no gene match: 13. The CDR3 runs 17 residues. Per the germline V gene, CDR1 is MGHRA and CDR2 is YSYEKL. Here the CDR3 reads CASSQDGLGGVRNEQYV. The CDR3, as DNA: TGCGCCAGCAGCCAAGACGGGCTTGGGGGGGTTAGGAACGAGCAGTACGTC.

This clonotype was seen a few times. A much larger clone differs by one base, so this may be a read error. The chain links TRBV11-2 to TRBJ2-7; no reliable D call. The CDR3 extends over 11 amino acids. Looked up from germline, CDR1 is SGHAT and CDR2 is FQNNGV. CDR3 DNA sequence: TGTGTCAGCAGCGCTCTCCTCGAGCAGTACTTC. It specifies CVSSALLEQYF.

This clonotype was observed a few times. The chain has TRBV12-3 or TRBV12-4 and TRBJ1-1, with D uncertain. The CDR3 covers 15 residues. Trimming shortened V by 5 bases and J by 1 base, and 14 bases separated the two germline ends. The CDR3 sequence is CASSPWTGGNTEAFF. The CDR3 DNA is TGTGCCAGCAGTCCCTGGACGGGAGGGAACACTGAAGCTTTCTTT.

Many counts were recorded for this clonotype. The chain employs TRBV6-2 or TRBV6-3 and TRBJ2-7; D is perhaps TRBD2 (6 bases). Germline V gene sequence: CDR1 MNHEY, CDR2 SVGEGT. There are 18 residues in the CDR3. With 4 bases removed from V and 0 bases from J, the gap between germline ends came to 22 bases. In DNA, the CDR3 is TGTGCCAGCAGTTCGTTAGTTTCTTTAGCGGTGGACTCCTACGAGCAGTACTTC. This encodes CASSSLVSLAVDSYEQYF.

There are many counts of this clonotype. The chain carries TRBV7-2 and TRBJ2-1; D may correspond to TRBD1 or TRBD2 (5 bases each). Germline V lookup: CDR1 SGHTA, CDR2 FQGNSA. The CDR3 is made up of 16 amino acids. V was shortened by 8 bases and J by 5 bases, with 22 bases between the two germline ends. The CDR3, as DNA: TGTGCCAGCTGCCTAAACGCAGGGACGATTAACAATGAGCAGTTCTTC. Translation: CASCLNAGTINNEQFF.

This clonotype came up many times. The gene calls are TRBV18 and TRBJ2-6; TRBD1 agrees at 7 bases. CDR3 length: 15 amino acids. Germline values: CDR1 KGHSH, CDR2 LQKENI. The ends lost 6 bases at V and 2 bases at J; junction bases unmatched: 4. This CDR3 is CASSPDRAGANVLTF. The DNA for the CDR3 is TGTGCCAGCTCTCCCGACAGGGCTGGGGCCAACGTCCTGACTTTC.

This clonotype has ten or more counts. The chain recombines TRBV9 with TRBJ2-3; D gene unclear. Germline lookup yields CDR1 SGDLS and CDR2 YYNGEE. CDR3 size: 15 residues. V was shortened by 0 bases and J by 0 bases, with 8 bases between the two germline ends. This CDR3 reads CASSVGLTSTDTQYF. Here the CDR3 DNA reads TGTGCCAGCAGCGTAGGTCTTACTAGCACAGATACGCAGTATTTT.

This clonotype came up many times. The chain recombines TRBV12-3 or TRBV12-4 with TRBJ2-2; D is ambiguous. CDR3 length equals 18 residues. V was cut by 4 bases and J by 1 base, with 19 bases left in between. This CDR3 reads CASSSPSDSAGNTGELFF. For the CDR3, the DNA is TGTGCCAGCAGTTCCCCATCAGACTCGGCAGGGAACACCGGGGAGCTGTTTTTT.

This clonotype was counted ten times or more. The chain has TRBV4-3 and TRBJ2-7; D is possibly TRBD1 or TRBD2 (5 bases each). The CDR3 is made up of 15 amino acids. From germline, CDR1 is LGHNA and CDR2 YSLEER. Trimming took 0 bases from V and 3 from J, leaving 12 bases between them. The CDR3 DNA sequence: TGCGCCAGCAGCCAAGAAGTGGGGGAAAGCTACGAGCAGTACTTC. It is translated as CASSQEVGESYEQYF.

This clonotype was recorded at least ten times. The gene calls are TRBV4-1 and TRBJ1-4; D is unresolved. CDR1 MGHRA and CDR2 YSYEKL come from the germline V gene. The CDR3 is made up of 15 amino acids. Deletions cut 2 bases from V and 3 bases from J, with 10 bases between. CDR3 sequence: CASSQSRLPNEKLFF. In DNA, the CDR3 is TGCGCCAGCAGCCAATCCCGCCTACCTAATGAAAAACTGTTTTTT.

This clonotype was recorded at least ten times. The chain has TRBV5-1 and TRBJ2-3; no clear D gene. The CDR3 has 15 residues. Germline-derived CDR1 and CDR2 are SGHRS and YFSETQ. V shed 5 bases and J shed 0 bases, with 13 bases lying between them. The CDR3 sequence is CASRNQVASTDTQYF. Written as DNA, the CDR3 is TGCGCCAGCAGAAACCAAGTCGCGAGCACAGATACGCAGTATTTT.

This clonotype has just a few counts. The chain recombines TRBV10-2 with TRBJ2-7, with 7 bases fitting TRBD1. Trimming took 5 bases from V and 7 from J; bases not matched to a gene: 20. The CDR3 is 17 residues long. CDR1 is WSHSY and CDR2 is SAAADI in the germline V gene. CDR3 sequence: CASSKPRPGKGAWEQYV. CDR3 coding DNA: TGCGCCAGCAGTAAGCCCCGCCCGGGAAAGGGGGCATGGGAGCAGTACGTC.

The chain couples TRBV5-1 to TRBJ1-3; D uncertain. The V and J ends lost 5 bases and 0 bases respectively, with 12 bases between them. The CDR3 runs 15 residues. The V gene's germline CDR1 is SGHRS and CDR2 YFSETQ. The CDR3 nucleotides are TGCGCCAGCAGAGCGGAACACAACTCTGGAAACACCATATATTTT. Residues: CASRAEHNSGNTIYF.

This clonotype has at least ten counts. The CDR3, as DNA: TGTGCCAGCAGCCGCGATAGGGTGTCGTACAATGAGCAGTTCTTC. Translation gives CASSRDRVSYNEQFF. The V and J genes are TRBV12-3 or TRBV12-4 and TRBJ2-1; D unclear. This CDR3 is built from 15 residues. V lost 6 bases and J 4 bases, leaving 16 bases between the germline ends.

The sample holds many counts of this clonotype. The V call is TRBV28, the J call TRBJ1-1; 11 bases agree with TRBD1. This CDR3 spans 15 amino acids. CDR1 MDHEN and CDR2 SYDVKM come from the germline V gene. The V and J ends lost 4 bases and 5 bases, in that order; junction bases with no gene match: 6. The CDR3: CASSSPGTGGTEAFF. The CDR3 coding sequence is TGTGCCAGCAGTTCCCCCGGGACAGGGGGTACTGAAGCTTTCTTT. The full variable domain, with the rest looked up from reference TRBV28 and TRBJ1-1, is DVKVTQSSRYLVKRTGEKVFLECVQDMDHENMFWYRQDPGLGLRLIYFSYDVKMKEKGDIPEGYSVSREKKERFSLILESASTNQTSMYLCASSSPGTGGTEAFFGQGTRLTVV.

This clonotype has at least ten counts. The V gene is TRBV6-4, the J gene TRBJ2-3, with TRBD2 as a possible D gene (6 bases). Germline CDR1 and CDR2: MRHNA and SNTAGT. Trimming stripped 0 bases from V and 2 bases from J, with 9 bases between. This CDR3 comprises 15 residues. The CDR3 protein is CASSDSVAATDTQYF. Written as DNA, the CDR3 is TGTGCCAGCAGTGACTCGGTAGCGGCCACAGATACGCAGTATTTT.

This clonotype was recorded at least ten times. The chain has TRBV20-1 and TRBJ2-1; a possible D gene is TRBD1 (6 bases). Germline assignment: CDR1 DFQATT and CDR2 SNEGSKA (reference sequence). The germline V and J ends were trimmed by 1 base and 2 bases, with 12 bases remaining between them. The CDR3 sequence is 15 residues long. CDR3 coding DNA: TGCAGTGCTAGAGTGTCCAGGGGACCCTACAATGAGCAGTTCTTC. This gives the protein CSARVSRGPYNEQFF.

This clonotype was counted at least ten times. CDR3 amino acids: CASTPQWGSTEAFF. CDR3 bases: TGCGCCAGCACACCCCAATGGGGAAGCACTGAAGCTTTCTTT. The chain couples TRBV5-1 to TRBJ1-1, with no clear D. Germline V gene data show CDR1 as SGHRS and CDR2 as YFSETQ. This CDR3 has 14 residues. The germline V and J ends were trimmed by 6 bases and 4 bases, with 16 bases remaining between them.

This clonotype showed up many times. The J gene is TRBJ2-1, the V gene TRBV7-2, with 11 bases lining up with TRBD2. This CDR3 is 20 amino acids long. After removal of 0 bases from V and 0 bases from J, the junction contained 10 bases not matched to a gene. The germline gives CDR1 SGHTA, CDR2 FQGNSA. CDR3 in amino acids: CASSLALPSGGPSSYNEQFF. The CDR3 DNA is TGTGCCAGCAGCTTAGCGCTCCCTAGCGGGGGGCCGAGCTCCTACAATGAGCAGTTCTTC. Supplemented by reference TRBV7-2 and TRBJ2-1, the full variable domain reads GAGVSQSPSNKVTEKGKDVELRCDPISGHTALYWYRQSLGQGLEFLIYFQGNSAPDKSGLPSDRFSAERTGGSVSTLTIQRTQQEDSAVYLCASSLALPSGGPSSYNEQFFGPGTRLTVL.